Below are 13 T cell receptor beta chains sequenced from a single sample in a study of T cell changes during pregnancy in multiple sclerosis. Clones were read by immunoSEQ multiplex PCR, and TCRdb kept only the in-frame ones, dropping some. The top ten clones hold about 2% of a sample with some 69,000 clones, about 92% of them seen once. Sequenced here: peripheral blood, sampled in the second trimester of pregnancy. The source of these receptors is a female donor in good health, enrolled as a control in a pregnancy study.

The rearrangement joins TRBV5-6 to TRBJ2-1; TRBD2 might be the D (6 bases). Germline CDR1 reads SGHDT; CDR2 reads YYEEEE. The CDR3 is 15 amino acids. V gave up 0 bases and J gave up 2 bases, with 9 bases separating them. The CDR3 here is CASSLEVAAYNEQFF. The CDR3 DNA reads TGTGCCAGCAGCTTGGAAGTAGCGGCCTACAATGAGCAGTTCTTC.

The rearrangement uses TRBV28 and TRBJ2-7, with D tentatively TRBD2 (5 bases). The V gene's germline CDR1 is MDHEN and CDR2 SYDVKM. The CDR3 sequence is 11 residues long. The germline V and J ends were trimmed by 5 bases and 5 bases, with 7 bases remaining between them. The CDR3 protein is CASSREDEQYF. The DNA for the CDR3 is TGTGCCAGCAGTCGGGAAGACGAGCAGTACTTC.

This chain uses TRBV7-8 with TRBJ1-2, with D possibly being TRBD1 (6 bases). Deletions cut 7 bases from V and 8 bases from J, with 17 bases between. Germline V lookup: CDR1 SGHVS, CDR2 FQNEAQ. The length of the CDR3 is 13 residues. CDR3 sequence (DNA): TGTGCCAGCACCCAAACTTCAGGGGACGGCTACACCTTC. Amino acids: CASTQTSGDGYTF. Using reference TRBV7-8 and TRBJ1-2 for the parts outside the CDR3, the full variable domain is GAGVSQSPRYKVAKRGQDVALRCDPISGHVSLFWYQQALGQGPEFLTYFQNEAQLDKSGLPSDRFFAERPEGSVSTLKIQRTQQEDSAVYLCASTQTSGDGYTFGSGTRLTVV.

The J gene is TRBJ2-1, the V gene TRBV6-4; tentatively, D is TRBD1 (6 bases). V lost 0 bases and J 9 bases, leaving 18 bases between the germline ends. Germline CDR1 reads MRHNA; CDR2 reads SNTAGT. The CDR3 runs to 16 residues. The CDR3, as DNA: TGTGCCAGCAGTGACTCTCAACAGGGAAACTTAGGTGAGCAGTTCTTC. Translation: CASSDSQQGNLGEQFF.

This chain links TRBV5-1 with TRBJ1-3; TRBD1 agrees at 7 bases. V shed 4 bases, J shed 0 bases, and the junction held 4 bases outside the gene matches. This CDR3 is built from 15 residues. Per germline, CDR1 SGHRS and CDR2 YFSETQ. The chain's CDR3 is CASSGGDSSGNTIYF. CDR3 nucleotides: TGCGCCAGCAGCGGTGGGGACAGCTCTGGAAACACCATATATTTT.

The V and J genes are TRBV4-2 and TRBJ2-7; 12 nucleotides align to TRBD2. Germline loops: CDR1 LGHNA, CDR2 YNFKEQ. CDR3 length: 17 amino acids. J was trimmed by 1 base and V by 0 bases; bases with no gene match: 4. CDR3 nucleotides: TGTGCCAGCAGCCAAGAGCGGACTAGCGGGGATTCCTACGAGCAGTACTTC. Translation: CASSQERTSGDSYEQYF.

The CDR3 sequence: CASSPRTGVRGQPQHF. CDR3 DNA: TGTGCCAGTAGTCCGAGGACAGGGGTTAGGGGTCAGCCCCAGCATTTT. The gene calls are TRBV19 and TRBJ1-5; 9 bases line up with TRBD1. Germline CDR1 and CDR2: LNHDA and SQIVND (reference sequence). CDR3 length equals 16 residues. The V gene end was trimmed by 5 bases and the J gene end by 6 bases; junction bases not matched to a gene: 11.

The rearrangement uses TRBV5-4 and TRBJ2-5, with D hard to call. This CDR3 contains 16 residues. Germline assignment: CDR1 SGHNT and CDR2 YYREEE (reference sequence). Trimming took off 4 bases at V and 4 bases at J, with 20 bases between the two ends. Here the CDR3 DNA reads TGTGCCAGCAGCGATGGGCTTTTGTCGTTCGGAGAGACCCAGTACTTC. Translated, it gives CASSDGLLSFGETQYF.

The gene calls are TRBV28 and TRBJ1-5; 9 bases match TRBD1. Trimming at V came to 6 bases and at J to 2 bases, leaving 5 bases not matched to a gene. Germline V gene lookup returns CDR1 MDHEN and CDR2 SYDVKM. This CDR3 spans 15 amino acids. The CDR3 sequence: CASSPRDRGNQPQHF. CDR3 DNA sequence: TGTGCCAGCAGCCCCCGGGACAGGGGCAATCAGCCCCAGCATTTT.

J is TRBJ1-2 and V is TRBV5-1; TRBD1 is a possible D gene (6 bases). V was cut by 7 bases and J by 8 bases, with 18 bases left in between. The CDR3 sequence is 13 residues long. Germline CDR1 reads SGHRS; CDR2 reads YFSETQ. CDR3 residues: CASREQGILGYTF. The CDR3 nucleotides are TGCGCCAGCCGCGAACAGGGAATCTTAGGCTACACCTTC. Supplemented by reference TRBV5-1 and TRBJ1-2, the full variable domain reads KAGVTQTPRYLIKTRGQQVTLSCSPISGHRSVSWYQQTPGQGLQFLFEYFSETQRNKGNFPGRFSGRQFSNSRSEMNVSTLELGDSALYLCASREQGILGYTFGSGTRLTVV.

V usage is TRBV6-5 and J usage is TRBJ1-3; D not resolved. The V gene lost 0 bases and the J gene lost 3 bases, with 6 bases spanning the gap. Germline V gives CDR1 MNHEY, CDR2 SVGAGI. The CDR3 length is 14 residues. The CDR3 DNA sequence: TGTGCCAGCAGTTACTCTTCAGATGGAAACACCATATATTTT. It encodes CASSYSSDGNTIYF.

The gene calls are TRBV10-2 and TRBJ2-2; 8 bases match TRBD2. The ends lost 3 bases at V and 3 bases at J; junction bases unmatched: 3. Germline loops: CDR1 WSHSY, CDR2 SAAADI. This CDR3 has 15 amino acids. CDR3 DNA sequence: TGCGCCAGCAGTGACGGGAGGGCCTACACCGGGGAGCTGTTTTTT. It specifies CASSDGRAYTGELFF.

In DNA form, the CDR3 reads TGTGCCATCAGCCGGACAGGGGGCGGCGAGCAGTACTTC. As protein: CAISRTGGGEQYF. The chain recombines TRBV10-3 with TRBJ2-7; the match to TRBD1 covers 11 bases. V shed 6 bases, J shed 6 bases, and the junction held 4 bases outside the gene matches. Germline CDR1 ENHRY, CDR2 SYGVKD. CDR3 length: 13 amino acids.